This T cell receptor (beta chain) was recorded in a study of patients and donors after allogeneic stem cell transplantation. TCRdb itself ran the RT-PCR reads through MiXCR, one entry per CDR3 protein. The table records 100,000 to 130,000 distinct CDR3 sequences, roughly 37% of them present only once. Germline V gene data show CDR1 as SGHTA and CDR2 as FQGTGA. The CDR3 has 15 residues. The V segment lost 0 bases and the J segment 5 bases; nucleotides outside the gene matches: 4. This sequence was found in a human donor who was either an allogeneic HSCT recipient or a stem cell or donor lymphocyte infusion donor (not recorded which). It is not recorded whose cells these are; they may come from a transplant donor. The sample consisted of blood, either unsorted or a sorted T cell fraction (not recorded which). This chain joins TRBV7-3 and TRBJ2-3; TRBD2 matches 8 bases. Written as DNA, the CDR3 is TGTGCCAGCAGCTTAACTAGCGGGAAGGTAGATACGCAGTATTTT. Protein sequence: CASSLTSGKVDTQYF.